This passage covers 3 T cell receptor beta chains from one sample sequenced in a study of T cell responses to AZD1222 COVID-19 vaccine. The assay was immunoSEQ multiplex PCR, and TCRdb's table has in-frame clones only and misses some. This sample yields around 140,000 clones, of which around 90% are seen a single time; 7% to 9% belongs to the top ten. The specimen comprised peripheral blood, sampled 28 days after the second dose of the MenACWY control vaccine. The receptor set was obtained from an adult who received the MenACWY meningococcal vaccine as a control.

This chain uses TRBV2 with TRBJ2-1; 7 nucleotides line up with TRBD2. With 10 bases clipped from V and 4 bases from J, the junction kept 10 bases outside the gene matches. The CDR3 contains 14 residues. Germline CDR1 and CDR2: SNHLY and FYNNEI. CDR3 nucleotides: TGTGCCACGTCTAGGATTAGCGGGTACAATGAGCAGTTCTTC. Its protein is CATSRISGYNEQFF.

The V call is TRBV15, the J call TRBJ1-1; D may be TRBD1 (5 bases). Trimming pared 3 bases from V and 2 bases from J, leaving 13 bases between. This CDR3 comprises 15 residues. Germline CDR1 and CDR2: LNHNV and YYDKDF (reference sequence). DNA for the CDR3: TGTGCCACCAGCAGGGGGGAAAGCACTAACACTGAAGCTTTCTTT. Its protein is CATSRGESTNTEAFF.

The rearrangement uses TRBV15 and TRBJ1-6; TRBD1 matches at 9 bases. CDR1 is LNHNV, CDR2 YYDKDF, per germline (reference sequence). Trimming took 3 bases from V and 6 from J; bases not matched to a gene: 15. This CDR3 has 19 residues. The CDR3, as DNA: TGTGCCACCAGCAGCCAGGGACAGGGCTCAGGGATCAGTAATTCACCCCTCCACTTT. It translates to CATSSQGQGSGISNSPLHF.